This T cell receptor beta chain was documented in a study of neurological immune-mediated disorders. Study-level information: Relapsing-remitting forms accounted for about 90% of the roughly 35 multiple sclerosis patients and secondary progressive forms for 3.

5'RACE generated cDNA with 10-nucleotide random UMIs. Each CDR3 protein is one row after TCRdb ran MiXCR on the 5' RACE reads. The data hold about 92,000 distinct CDR3 sequences, with roughly 3.2% observed a single time. The starting material, 2 million PBMCs stored at -80 C, gave rise to the unsorted libraries. J lost 7 bases, V lost 4 bases, and 5 bases had no gene match. The CDR3 totals 13 residues. Looked up from germline, CDR1 is SGHRS and CDR2 is YFSETQ. This clonotype was recorded many times. The chain employs TRBV5-1 and TRBJ2-1; 7 bases agree with TRBD1. Input material: PBMCs. This clonotype was sampled from a woman aged 50 to 60 with multiple sclerosis. The CDR3 sequence: CASSQDRYNEQFF. The CDR3 nucleotides are TGCGCCAGCAGCCAGGACAGGTATAATGAGCAGTTCTTC. The entire variable domain, with the rest obtained from reference TRBV5-1 and TRBJ2-1, is as follows: KAGVTQTPRYLIKTRGQQVTLSCSPISGHRSVSWYQQTPGQGLQFLFEYFSETQRNKGNFPGRFSGRQFSNSRSEMNVSTLELGDSALYLCASSQDRYNEQFFGPGTRLTVL.